Here is one T cell receptor beta chain with its context. Antigen: not known. A sample-barcoded 5' primer and a J-beta primer mix were used in a second PCR of roughly 6 to 11 cycles. The template-switch adaptor, which had 12 random nucleotides, put a tag on each cDNA molecule. Each CDR3 protein gets one entry after TCRdb re-called the 5' RACE reads with MiXCR. The data hold roughly 1.4 million distinct CDR3 sequences, with approximately 59% observed a single time. This entry belongs to a study of blood T cells in healthy people across ages. Turning to the study itself: Template switching captured about one barcoded beta molecule per two T cells.

V lost 1 base to trimming and J lost 3 bases, with 7 bases between them. The CDR3 runs to 13 residues. Germline V gene lookup returns CDR1 DFQATT and CDR2 SNEGSKA (reference sequence). Findings and caveats of the study: Diversity estimated from one million T cells was considered an underestimate.

At least 7 million PBMCs were isolated per sample. Material for sequencing was blood. The TCR originated in a man aged 18 to 29 in good health. The chain couples TRBV20-1 to TRBJ2-1, with a possible D match to TRBD2 (6 bases). The CDR3 spells CSARGRGYNEQFF. Written as DNA, the CDR3 is TGCAGTGCTAGAGGGCGGGGCTACAATGAGCAGTTCTTC.